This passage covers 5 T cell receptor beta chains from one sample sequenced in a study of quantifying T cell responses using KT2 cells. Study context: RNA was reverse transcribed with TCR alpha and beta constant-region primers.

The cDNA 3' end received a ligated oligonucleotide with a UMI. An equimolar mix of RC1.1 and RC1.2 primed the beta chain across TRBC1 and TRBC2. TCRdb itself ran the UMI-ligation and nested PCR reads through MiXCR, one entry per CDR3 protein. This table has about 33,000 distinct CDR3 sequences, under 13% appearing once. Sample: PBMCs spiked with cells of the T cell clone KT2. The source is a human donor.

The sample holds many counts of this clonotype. CDR3 DNA sequence: TGCAGCGTTAAATTAGAGACAGGGCCTATCGGCTACACCTTC. It codes for CSVKLETGPIGYTF. This rearrangement joins TRBV29-1 to TRBJ1-2; 7 positions match TRBD1. The CDR3 covers 14 residues. V was clipped by 5 bases and J by 8 bases; unmatched bases: 14. CDR1 and CDR2 (germline): SQVTM, ANQGSEA.

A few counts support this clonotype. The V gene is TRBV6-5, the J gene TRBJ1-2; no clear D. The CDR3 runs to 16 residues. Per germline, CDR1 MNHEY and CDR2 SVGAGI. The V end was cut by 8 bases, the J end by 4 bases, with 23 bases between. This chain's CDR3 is CASRRSAVTVSYGYTF. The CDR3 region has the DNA TGTGCCAGCCGAAGGTCCGCAGTTACGGTGTCCTATGGCTACACCTTC.

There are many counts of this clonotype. The DNA for the CDR3 is TGTGCCAGCAGCCAGAGTCGCAGCAATCAGCCCCAGCATTTT. Translated: CASSQSRSNQPQHF. This chain uses TRBV12-3 or TRBV12-4 with TRBJ1-5, with D unclear. The CDR3 extends over 14 amino acids. Between the trimmed V and J ends, which lost 6 bases and 1 base, there was a span of 10 bases.

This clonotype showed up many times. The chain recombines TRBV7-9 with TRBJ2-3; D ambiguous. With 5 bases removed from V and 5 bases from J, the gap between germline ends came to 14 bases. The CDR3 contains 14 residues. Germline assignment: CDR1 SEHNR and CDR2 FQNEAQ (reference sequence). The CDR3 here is CASSPPTTQDTQYF. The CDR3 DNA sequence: TGTGCCAGCAGCCCTCCGACGACCCAAGATACGCAGTATTTT.

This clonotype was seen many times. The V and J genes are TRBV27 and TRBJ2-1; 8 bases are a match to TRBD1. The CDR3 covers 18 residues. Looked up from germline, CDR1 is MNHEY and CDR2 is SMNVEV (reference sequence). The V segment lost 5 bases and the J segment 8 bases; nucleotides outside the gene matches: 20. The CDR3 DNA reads TGTGCCAGCAGTCAACAAAAGATCAGGGGGCAAGGGAAGTATGAGCAGTTCTTC. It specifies CASSQQKIRGQGKYEQFF.